This is a list of T cell receptor beta chains from one sample in a study of read filtering for tumor transcriptome and immune sequencing. MiXCR was run by TCRdb on the reads, yielding one entry per CDR3 protein. Of 60,000 to 75,000 distinct CDR3 sequences listed, roughly a fifth are singletons. Specimen: a population of CD138-negative cells sorted from bone marrow. Receptor source: a donor aged 40 or over with multiple myeloma. The CDR3 runs from the conserved cysteine through the conserved F or W. D genes are given only for firm matches. Clone sizes are given selectively: once, few, many, or a class where the clone is expanded.

v_call	j_call	d_call	clone_size	cdr3_nt	cdr3_aa
TRBV20-1	TRBJ2-1	TRBD1	once	TGCAGTGCTAGAGGACAGGGGTCTGAGCAGTTCTTC	CSARGQGSEQFF
TRBV7-8	TRBJ2-3	TRBD2	-	TGTGCCAGCAGCTTAGGGCTCCAAGCGGGGCCCACAGATACGCAGTATTTT	CASSLGLQAGPTDTQYF
TRBV20-1	TRBJ2-2	TRBD1	many	TGCAGTGCTAGAGCGGTTACAGGGGGCACCGGGGAGCTGTTTTTT	CSARAVTGGTGELFF
TRBV20-1	TRBJ2-7	-	-	TGCAGTGGCCACGGCGGTCCGGGCATCAACGAGCAGTACTTC	CSGHGGPGINEQYF
TRBV10-3	TRBJ2-6	-	many	TGTGCCATCTTAGAGTCTGGGGCCAACGTCCTGACTTTC	CAILESGANVLTF
TRBV3-1	TRBJ2-1	TRBD2	medium-sized	TGTGCCAGCAGCCTTAGCGGGAGCACCTACAATGAGCAGTTCTTC	CASSLSGSTYNEQFF
TRBV19	TRBJ2-1	-	many	TGTGCCAGTAGTATAGAGGGATACAATGAGCAGTTCTTC	CASSIEGYNEQFF
TRBV9	TRBJ1-1	-	many	TGTGCCAGCAGCGTAGCTTCCGGGGTGATGAACACTGAAGCTTTCTTT	CASSVASGVMNTEAFF
TRBV20-1	TRBJ2-1	-	many	TGCAGTGCTCAACCTCACGAGGGGGGCTCCTACAATGAGCAGTTCTTC	CSAQPHEGGSYNEQFF
TRBV2	TRBJ2-7	TRBD1	many	TGTGCCAGCAGTTTCAGGGGGCCCGAGCAGTACTTC	CASSFRGPEQYF
TRBV11-2	TRBJ2-3	-	many	TGTGCCAGCAGCACGGGCGGGCCCACAGATACGCAGTATTTT	CASSTGGPTDTQYF
TRBV12-3/TRBV12-4	TRBJ2-2	-	many	TGTGCCAGCAGCCTCCCGTGGGGTACCGGGGAGCTGTTTTTT	CASSLPWGTGELFF
TRBV14	TRBJ2-6	TRBD1	few	TGTGCCAGCAGCCTGAGGACAGGGTTCTCTGGGGCCAACGTCCTGACTTTC	CASSLRTGFSGANVLTF
TRBV29-1	TRBJ2-1	TRBD2	many	TGCAGCGTCTCCGGGACTATCGACAATGAGCAGTTCTTC	CSVSGTIDNEQFF
TRBV20-1	TRBJ1-2	-	many	TGCAGTGCCGAGACAGGTGATCACACCTTC	CSAETGDHTF
TRBV9	TRBJ2-7	TRBD1	many	TGTGCCAGCAGCGCAGGCTCGACAGGGCCTACGAAGGAGCAGTACTTC	CASSAGSTGPTKEQYF
TRBV19	TRBJ1-5	-	-	TGTGCCAGTAGCCCGAGGCGGGGGGCGAGCCATCAGCCCCAGCATTTT	CASSPRRGASHQPQHF
TRBV20-1	TRBJ2-1	TRBD2	many	TGCAGTGCTGCCACGTCAGCGGGGACTAGGGATGTCTATGAGCAGTTCTTC	CSAATSAGTRDVYEQFF
TRBV5-4	TRBJ2-2	-	many	TGTGCCAGCAGCAGATCTTTAGCCGGGGAGCTGTTTTTT	CASSRSLAGELFF
TRBV20-1	TRBJ2-7	TRBD2	few	TGCAGTGCTAGCCGGAGGGGACTAGCGGGAGAAAGAGGACAGTACTTC	CSASRRGLAGERGQYF
TRBV12-3/TRBV12-4	TRBJ2-7	-	many	TGTGCCAGCAGTTTGGTCTCGGCCTACGAGCAGTACTTC	CASSLVSAYEQYF
TRBV2	TRBJ2-4	TRBD1	many	TGTGCCAGCAGAGGAGGAGACAGGGATCTAGCCAAAAACATTCAGTACTTC	CASRGGDRDLAKNIQYF
TRBV6-1	TRBJ2-3	-	many	TGTGCCAGCAGCCCCCCCCGCAGTACGACTAGCACAGATACGCAGTATTTT	CASSPPRSTTSTDTQYF
TRBV3-1	TRBJ2-7	-	many	TGTGCCAGCAGCCAAGGACCTTCTAGCGCCTCCTACGAGCAGTACTTC	CASSQGPSSASYEQYF
TRBV7-6	TRBJ2-7	TRBD2	many	TGTGCCAGCAGCTTTGGACTAGCGGGGCCCTACGAGCAGTACTTC	CASSFGLAGPYEQYF
TRBV6-2/TRBV6-3	TRBJ2-2	TRBD1	few	TGTGCCAGCAGCTTCTTCGCAGGGGGTACCGGGGAGCTGTTTTTT	CASSFFAGGTGELFF
TRBV6-1	TRBJ2-6	-	many	TGTGCCGGACGTAGCTCTGGGGCCAACGTCCTGACTTTC	CAGRSSGANVLTF
TRBV29-1	TRBJ2-1	-	many	TGCAGCGTTGAACTCGGACAGTTATACAATGAGCAGTTCTTC	CSVELGQLYNEQFF
TRBV6-2/TRBV6-3	TRBJ2-1	-	many	TGTGCCAGCAGCTTACGGGGACAATTGGGTGAGCAGTTCTTC	CASSLRGQLGEQFF
TRBV2	TRBJ2-7	-	many	TGTGCCAGCAGTGATGCAGTAGCCTACGAGCAGTACTTC	CASSDAVAYEQYF
TRBV5-1	TRBJ2-3	-	many	TGCGCCAGCAGCAACGGCGCAGATACGCAGTATTTT	CASSNGADTQYF
TRBV20-1	TRBJ2-1	-	few	TGCAGTGCTGAGCCCGGGACAAAGCTATACAATGAGCAGTTCTTC	CSAEPGTKLYNEQFF
TRBV20-1	TRBJ2-7	TRBD2	few	TGCAGTGCTAGAGATGTAATAGCGGGGGATAGGGGGCAGTACTTC	CSARDVIAGDRGQYF
TRBV5-1	TRBJ2-7	-	many	TGCGCCAGCAGCTTAGGGGGAGTTGGTGCGTACGAGCAGTACTTC	CASSLGGVGAYEQYF
TRBV12-3/TRBV12-4	TRBJ2-1	-	few	TGTGCCAGCCGACAGGTTAACTACAATGAGCAGTTCTTC	CASRQVNYNEQFF
TRBV5-1	TRBJ1-5	TRBD1	-	TGCGCCAGCAGCCCTGGGACAGGCGATCAGCCCCAGCATTTT	CASSPGTGDQPQHF
TRBV28	TRBJ1-1	-	-	TGTGCCGGCAGTTTAGTTGCAGGGTGGAGGACTGAAGCTTTCTTT	CAGSLVAGWRTEAFF
TRBV5-1	TRBJ2-5	TRBD1	-	TGCGCCAGCAGCTTGGAGGGGGCCGCGCAAGAGACCCAGTACTTC	CASSLEGAAQETQYF
TRBV10-3	TRBJ2-7	TRBD2	-	TGTGCCATCAGTGGGACTAGCGGGGTATCTTACGAGCAGTACTTC	CAISGTSGVSYEQYF
TRBV19	TRBJ2-1	-	few	TGTGCCAGTAGGTGGTTGAATGAGCAGTTCTTC	CASRWLNEQFF